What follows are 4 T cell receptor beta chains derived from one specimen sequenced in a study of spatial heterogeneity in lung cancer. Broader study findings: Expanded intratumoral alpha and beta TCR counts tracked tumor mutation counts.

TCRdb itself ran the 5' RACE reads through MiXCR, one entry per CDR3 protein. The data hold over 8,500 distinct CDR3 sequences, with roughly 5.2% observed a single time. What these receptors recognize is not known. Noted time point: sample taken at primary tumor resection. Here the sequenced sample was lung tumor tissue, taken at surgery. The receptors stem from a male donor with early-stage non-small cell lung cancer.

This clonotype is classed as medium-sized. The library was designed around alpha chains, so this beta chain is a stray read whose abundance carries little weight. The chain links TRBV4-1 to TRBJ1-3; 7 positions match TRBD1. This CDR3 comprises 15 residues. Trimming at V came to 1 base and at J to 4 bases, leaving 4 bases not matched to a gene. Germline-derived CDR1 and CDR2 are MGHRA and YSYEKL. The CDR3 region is CASSQAGTAGNTIYF. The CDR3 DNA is TGCGCCAGCAGCCAAGCCGGGACAGCGGGAAACACCATATATTTT.

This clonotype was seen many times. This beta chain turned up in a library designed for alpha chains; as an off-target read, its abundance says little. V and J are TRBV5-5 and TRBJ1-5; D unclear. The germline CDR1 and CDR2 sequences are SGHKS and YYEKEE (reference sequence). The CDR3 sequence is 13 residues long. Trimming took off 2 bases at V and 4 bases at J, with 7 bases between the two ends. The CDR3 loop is CASSFQGNQPQHF. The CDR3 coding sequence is TGTGCCAGCAGCTTCCAAGGGAATCAGCCCCAGCATTTT.

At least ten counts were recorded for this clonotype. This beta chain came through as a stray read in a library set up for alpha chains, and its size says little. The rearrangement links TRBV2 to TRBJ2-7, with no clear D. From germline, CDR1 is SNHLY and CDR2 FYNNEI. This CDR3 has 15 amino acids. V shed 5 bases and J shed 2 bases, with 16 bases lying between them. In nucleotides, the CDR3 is TGTGCCAGCAGTCAGGACGGAAGCCCTACCTACGAGCAGTACTTC. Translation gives CASSQDGSPTYEQYF.

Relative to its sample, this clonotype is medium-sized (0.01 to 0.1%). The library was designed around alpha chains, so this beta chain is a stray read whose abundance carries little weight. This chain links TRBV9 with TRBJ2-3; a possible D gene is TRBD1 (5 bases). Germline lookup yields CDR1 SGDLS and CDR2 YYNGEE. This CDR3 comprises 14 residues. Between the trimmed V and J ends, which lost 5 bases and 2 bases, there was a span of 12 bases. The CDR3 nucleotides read TGTGCCAGCAGTGCAGGGTCCCTCACAGATACGCAGTATTTT. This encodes CASSAGSLTDTQYF.